This T cell receptor beta chain was captured in a study of shared clonotypes between healthy human individuals (dated by TCRdb to 2020 to 2021). In terms of the full investigation: A couple of women and a few men aged 18 to 49 years were included in the cohort. Different laboratories and diverse techniques were used to prepare libraries and sequence TCR repertoires, to increase sequencing depth and limit assay-specific biases. Between about 0.94 and 10 billion PBMCs per donor were obtained by leukapheresis. To estimate repertoire size and how much clonotype sharing occurs between individuals, the study deeply sequenced the blood TCR repertoires of about five healthy adults. Per donor, three plates each were used for CD4 naive and CD4 memory, two for CD8 naive, and one for CD8 memory. Here is what the overall study found, with its caveats: Sampling was restricted to blood, and TCR repertoires in tissues likely differ from the TCR repertoires found in blood. Approximately 5% of naive CD4, 3% to 4% of naive CD8, roughly 2.4% of memory CD4, and about 0.4% of memory CD8 clonotypes were shared across several donors. Estimated clonotype richness was generally larger for naive than for memory subsets. Higher generation probabilities were observed for clonotypes shared by all four sorted-subset donors than for non-shared clonotypes. Based on pairwise subsampling, the degree of clonotype sharing among donors was expected to be affected by sequencing depth. Rarefaction of sorted-subset datasets indicated incomplete sequencing despite the large sequencing depth. Because the study included only a small number of donors, the genetic and exposure-history diversity represented was limited.

CDR3 length: 13 amino acids, cysteine to phenylalanine. Only the CDR3 DNA is retained, 39 bases long and in frame from the first base. The germline V gene (reference sequence) specifies LNHNV as CDR1 and YYDKDF as CDR2. V drops 0 bases and J drops 14 bases, leaving 14 bases in between. On this clone itself: The clone's antigen remains unknown. No per-base quality is available; no much larger clone lies one base away.

Healthy HIV-negative adults with no recently reported acute infections or vaccinations were included as donors. Every donor was a Caucasian adult living in Nashville, Tennessee, USA. Magnetic negative selection was used to enrich CD4+ T cells, after which naive cells were positively selected on CD45RA and the negative fraction became the memory subset. Blood was collected by leukapheresis, and PBMCs were isolated by Ficoll-Histopaque density gradient centrifugation and then cryopreserved in liquid nitrogen vapor phase. Analytical flow cytometry was used to check the purity and quantity of every magnetically sorted T cell population. Genomic DNA was isolated from every sorted fraction and measured by UV absorbance on a Nanodrop 2000c. TCR CDR3 regions were amplified from genomic DNA by multiplex PCR using the deep immunoSEQ assay. Extracted genomic DNA from each cell subset was spread evenly across all wells of several immunoSEQ 96-well plates, with each plate serving as a replicate. For sorted subsets, roughly 200 ng of genomic DNA, equivalent to 25,000 to 35,000 T cell genomes, went into each replicate PCR. Purified libraries were measured with a Qubit 3.0 fluorometer, size-checked on a Bioanalyzer 2100, and measured again with the KAPA Library Quantification kit. Every immunoSEQ 96-well plate was sequenced on a separate single-read 150-cycle Illumina NextSeq 550 flow cell. Per the authors' processing: The immunoSEQ output contained only junctional sequences without quality scores, so filtering could not match that applied to full-length reads. To assign V/J genes and CDR3, sequences were annotated using PyIR, a Python wrapper for IgBLAST v1.9, with IMGT germline references. Reads were removed for weak V/J assignments (E-value above 1e-6), missing CDR3, stop codons, out-of-frame junctions, or ambiguous translated residues. A V3J clonotype was defined by an identical inferred V gene, J gene, and CDR3 amino acid sequence. Percentage overlap between repertoires was computed as shared unique clonotypes divided by the size of the smaller repertoire. RTK rarefaction, the Chao1 estimator, and Recon v2.1 estimates of unobserved clonotypes were used to assess repertoire richness. Generation probabilities for all TCRbeta clonotypes obtained by the gDNA method from several donors were computed using OLGA. In its TCRdb copy, this immuneACCESS table keeps in-frame sequences only and misses some clones. Where compared with another copy, unresolved V genes explain less than half of these, and the others have no known cause. V, J and clone size are those of that table, while D and trimming were read from the DNA. This sample comprises approximately 700,000 clones, around 78% of them detected only once. The ten largest make up around 1.7% of the sample.

The chain couples TRBV15 to TRBJ2-1; no D gene is confidently identified. Sequenced input: memory CD4+ T cells sorted from blood. Per the publication, the cell subset or site label means: CD45RA-negative fraction. This TCR was sampled from a woman aged 25 to 39 in good health. The DNA sequence follows: TGTGCCACCAGCAGAGATGAAGGGTCCCCGAAGTTCTTC. Its translation reads: CATSRDEGSPKFF.